This note documents a single TCR beta chain sequence. This sample is drawn from a study of blood T cell repertoires in COVID-19. How the authors handled the data: Scientists estimated how many nucleated cells there were by amplifying reference gene primers. The data were produced by immunoSEQ multiplex PCR, yet TCRdb's version contains in-frame clones alone and is incomplete. D and trimming were read from the DNA, whereas the V and J calls and clone size are those reported in that table. The data hold over 130,000 clones, with almost 85% observed a single time. Trimming pared 0 bases from V and 6 bases from J, leaving 15 bases between. The CDR3 has 16 residues.

Sequenced: PBMCs or T cells enriched from blood (not recorded which). The receptor comes from a woman aged 45-59 years with acute COVID-19. The chain recombines TRBV23-1 with TRBJ2-1, with D perhaps TRBD1 (5 bases). TRBV23-1 is an ORF, with its function uncertain. The CDR3 DNA reads as TGCGCCAGCAGTCAATCCGGCAGGGCCCTTCCCAATGAGCAGTTCTTC. Translated, it gives CASSQSGRALPNEQFF.